The 8 T cell receptor beta chains below were found in one sample sequenced in a study of CD8 T cells in Susac syndrome. Random hexamers were used to reverse transcribe about 0.5 to 1 ug of RNA. TCRdb reprocessed the immunoSEQ multiplex PCR reads via MiXCR and lists one record per CDR3 protein. The sample carries over 150,000 distinct CDR3 sequences, 80% to 95% recorded once. Specimen: CD4+ T cells from PBMCs. The receptors here all came from a human donor with multiple sclerosis.

The chain has TRBV24-1 and TRBJ2-1; unclear D gene. The germline V gene has CDR1 KGHDR and CDR2 SFDVKD. The length of the CDR3 is 12 residues. Between the trimmed V and J ends, which lost 2 bases and 4 bases, there was a span of 2 bases. CDR3 sequence reads: CATSDSYNEQFF. In DNA, the CDR3 is TGTGCCACCAGTGATTCTTACAATGAGCAGTTCTTC.

The chain joins TRBV4-3 to TRBJ2-3; no clear D. CDR3 length: 13 residues. The V and J ends lost 0 bases and 7 bases respectively, with 8 bases between them. Germline loops: CDR1 LGHNA, CDR2 YSLEER. CDR3 in amino acids: CASSQEPSNTQYF. CDR3 bases: TGCGCCAGCAGCCAAGAACCTTCGAATACGCAGTATTTT.

This clonotype came up once. This chain connects TRBV7-9 to TRBJ2-5; 7 positions agree with TRBD1. The germline V gene has CDR1 SEHNR and CDR2 FQNEAQ (reference sequence). The trim removed 1 base at V and 4 bases at J, leaving 9 bases unmatched. CDR3 length equals 16 residues. CDR3 bases: TGTGCCAGCAGCTTAGGACCGGGACAGAGAGGAGAGACCCAGTACTTC. This gives the protein CASSLGPGQRGETQYF.

This chain connects TRBV12-3 or TRBV12-4 to TRBJ2-5; D may correspond to TRBD1 or TRBD2 (5 bases each). The CDR3 runs to 13 residues. Trimming pared 3 bases from V and 7 bases from J, leaving 12 bases between. The CDR3: CASSLQGRRTQYF. The CDR3 DNA reads as TGTGCCAGCAGTTTGCAGGGACGGAGGACCCAGTACTTC.

This chain links TRBV14 with TRBJ2-5; D unresolved. Germline CDR1 reads SGHDN; CDR2 reads FVKESK. Trimming cost V 7 bases and J 0 bases, with 9 bases left between them. The CDR3 is 13 amino acids. The CDR3 here is CASTLKHQETQYF. The DNA of the CDR3 is TGTGCCAGCACACTCAAGCACCAAGAGACCCAGTACTTC.

The chain is built from TRBV5-1 and TRBJ2-5; possibly TRBD1 for D (6 bases). The CDR3 totals 13 residues. V gave up 0 bases and J gave up 5 bases, with 8 bases separating them. Per germline, CDR1 SGHRS and CDR2 YFSETQ. The CDR3 here is CASSLEGVETQYF. The CDR3 DNA is TGCGCCAGCAGCTTGGAGGGGGTCGAGACCCAGTACTTC.

This sequence joins TRBV20-1 and TRBJ2-5, with 11 bases aligning to TRBD2. This CDR3 has 15 residues. Germline CDR1 and CDR2: DFQATT and SNEGSKA (reference sequence). Losses at the gene ends were 6 bases for V and 4 bases for J; bases not matched to a gene: 10. The chain's CDR3 is CSAVGRLAGGETQYF. The CDR3 DNA sequence: TGCAGTGCAGTCGGGAGGCTAGCGGGGGGAGAGACCCAGTACTTC.

V is TRBV29-1 and J is TRBJ2-7; D possibly corresponds to TRBD1 (5 bases). Trimming shortened V by 3 bases and J by 5 bases, and 17 bases separated the two germline ends. The CDR3 length is 14 residues. From germline, CDR1 is SQVTM and CDR2 ANQGSEA. The CDR3 loop is CSVDGWQGLDEQYF. CDR3 DNA: TGCAGCGTTGATGGATGGCAGGGTTTAGACGAGCAGTACTTC.